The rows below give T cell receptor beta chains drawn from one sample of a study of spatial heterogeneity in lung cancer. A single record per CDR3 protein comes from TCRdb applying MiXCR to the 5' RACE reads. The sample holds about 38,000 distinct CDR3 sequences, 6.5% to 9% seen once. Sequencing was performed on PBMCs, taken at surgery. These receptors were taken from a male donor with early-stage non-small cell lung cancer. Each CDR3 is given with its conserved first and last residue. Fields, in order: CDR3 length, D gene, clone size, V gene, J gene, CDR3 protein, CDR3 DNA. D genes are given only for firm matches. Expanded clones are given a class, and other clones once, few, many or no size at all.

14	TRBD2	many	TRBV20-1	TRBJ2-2	CSARRQGGAGELFF	TGCAGTGCTAGACGTCAGGGAGGGGCCGGGGAGCTGTTTTTT
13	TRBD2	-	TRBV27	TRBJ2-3	CASSRREADTQYF	TGTGCCAGCAGTAGGCGGGAGGCAGATACGCAGTATTTT
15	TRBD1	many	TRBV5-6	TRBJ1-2	CASSLADRGLYGYTF	TGTGCCAGCAGCTTGGCGGACAGGGGGCTCTATGGCTACACCTTC
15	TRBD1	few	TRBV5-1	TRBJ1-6	CASSLGTGRGSPLHF	TGCGCCAGCAGCCTCGGGACAGGGCGGGGTTCACCCCTCCACTTT
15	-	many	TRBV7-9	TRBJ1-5	CASSLGGYSNQPQHF	TGTGCCAGCAGCTTAGGCGGTTATAGCAATCAGCCCCAGCATTTT
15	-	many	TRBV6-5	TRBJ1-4	CASSYQADSIEKLFF	TGTGCCAGCAGTTACCAGGCTGACTCTATAGAAAAACTGTTTTTT
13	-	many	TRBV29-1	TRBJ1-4	CSAGGRGNEKLFF	TGCAGCGCTGGGGGCAGGGGAAATGAAAAACTGTTTTTT
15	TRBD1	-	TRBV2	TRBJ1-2	CASSYRQGGNYGYTF	TGTGCCAGCAGCTACCGACAGGGCGGTAACTATGGCTACACCTTC
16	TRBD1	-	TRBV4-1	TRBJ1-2	CASSRPFGTGNYGYTF	TGCGCCAGCAGCCGACCATTCGGGACAGGGAACTATGGCTACACCTTC
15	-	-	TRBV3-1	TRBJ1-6	CASSQEGGAVSPLHF	TGTGCCAGCAGCCAAGAAGGGGGGGCGGTTTCACCCCTCCACTTT
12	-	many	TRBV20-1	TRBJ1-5	CSASDSNQPQHF	TGCAGTGCTAGCGACAGTAATCAGCCCCAGCATTTT